This T cell receptor beta chain stems from a study of technical replicates of blood from a handful of donors. This clone has a single count. Profiling relied on immunoSEQ multiplex PCR, and the TCRdb table lists in-frame clones only, not all of them. The table includes about 12,000 clones, 90% to 95% detected once. This CDR3 region has 14 residues. V lost 2 bases to trimming and J lost 1 base, with 8 bases between them. The V gene's germline CDR1 is SEHNR and CDR2 FQNEAQ (reference sequence). The genes are TRBV7-9 and TRBJ2-5; D remains ambiguous. The sequenced material came from PBMCs. This clonotype was sampled from a human donor in good health. DNA of the CDR3: TGTGCCAGCAGCTTACTTTCCAGCCAAGAGACCCAGTACTTC. As protein: CASSLLSSQETQYF.